Ten or more counts support the clone carrying this T cell receptor beta chain. Its antigen remains unidentified. The CDR3 runs to 13 residues. Germline CDR1 is MNHEY and CDR2 is SVGAGI. The ends were cut back, 2 bases at V and 6 bases at J, with 9 bases in the middle. The lymph nodes were axillary draining lymph nodes from breast cancer patients. This record belongs to a study of breast tumors, draining lymph nodes, adjacent tissues. TCRdb called the multiplex PCR reads again in MiXCR, with one record for every CDR3 protein. This sample has roughly 260,000 distinct CDR3 sequences, with around 30% found just once. Points from the study as a whole: Luminal-like breast cancer showed significantly higher tumor–nontumor repertoire similarity than basal-like.

V usage is TRBV6-5 and J usage is TRBJ2-3; no definite D call. The origin of this receptor is a female donor with breast cancer. Some clones in this sample may be carry-over from other donors' samples. Sequencing was done on a sample of axillary lymph node tissue. The CDR3 spells CASSYRRRDTQYF. DNA of the CDR3: TGTGCCAGCAGTTACCGAAGGCGGGATACGCAGTATTTT.